These 23 T cell receptor beta chains share one sample of origin, sequenced in a study of human T cells and chemical hapten exposure. This sample's treatment: therapeutic diphenylcyclopropenone sensitization with weekly scalp DPC. It was the library that attached unique molecular identifiers to individual cDNA molecules. TCRdb itself ran the reads through MiXCR, one entry per CDR3 protein. The sample consists of several thousand distinct CDR3 sequences, roughly 49% of them appearing once. Sequenced here: whole blood, sampled before DPC sensitization or 2, 6, or about 24 weeks after (not recorded which). Receptors were obtained from an adult with alopecia areata. Some clones in this sample may be carry-over from other donors' samples. This table probably holds off-target reads from a library built for another chain.

The gene calls are TRBV5-5 and TRBJ2-5; the match to TRBD2 covers 8 bases. Germline V gene lookup returns CDR1 SGHKS and CDR2 YYEKEE (reference sequence). The CDR3 spans 17 residues. The trim removed 4 bases at V and 5 bases at J, leaving 16 bases unmatched. CDR3 bases: TGTGCCAGCAGCACCTTACTAGCGGAAATGAAACGGGAGACCCAGTACTTC. This encodes CASSTLLAEMKRETQYF.

This sequence joins TRBV11-3 and TRBJ2-3; 8 bases align to TRBD2. V lost 5 bases to trimming and J lost 8 bases; unmatched junction nucleotides: 15. Germline CDR1 and CDR2: SGHNT and YENEEA. This CDR3 is built from 16 residues. The CDR3 sequence: CASSLPAGGTPGTQYF. CDR3 coding DNA: TGTGCCAGCAGCCTCCCGGCGGGGGGTACTCCGGGTACGCAGTATTTT.

The chain employs TRBV7-3 and TRBJ2-3; 8 bases are shared with TRBD2. CDR1 and CDR2 (germline): SGHTA, FQGTGA. Unmatched junction bases numbered 8, after V lost 5 bases and J lost 4 bases. The CDR3 is 15 amino acids. CDR3: CASSPGLGVADTQYF. The CDR3 coding sequence is TGTGCCAGCAGCCCGGGACTAGGTGTCGCAGATACGCAGTATTTT. The full variable domain, rest sourced from reference TRBV7-3 and TRBJ2-3, is GAGVSQTPSNKVTEKGKYVELRCDPISGHTALYWYRQSLGQGPEFLIYFQGTGAADDSGLPNDRFFAVRPEGSVSTLKIQRTERGDSAVYLCASSPGLGVADTQYFGPGTRLTVL.

This sequence joins TRBV10-3 and TRBJ2-3; 7 nucleotides line up with TRBD2. Trimming removed 4 bases from V and 2 bases from J; junction bases left unmatched: 6. The germline V gene encodes CDR1 ENHRY and CDR2 SYGVKD. The CDR3 is made up of 15 amino acids. The CDR3 sequence: CAISASGPPTDTQYF. For the CDR3, the DNA is TGTGCCATCAGTGCTAGCGGACCTCCCACAGATACGCAGTATTTT.

This clonotype was picked up a small number of times. The J gene is TRBJ2-7, the V gene TRBV11-1, with 7 positions matching TRBD2. The germline gives CDR1 SGHAT, CDR2 FQDESV (reference sequence). The J segment lost 3 bases and the V segment lost 2 bases, leaving 7 bases of the junction unmatched. This CDR3 has 15 residues. The CDR3 protein is CASSLSGTRDYEQYF. CDR3 nucleotides: TGTGCCAGCAGCTTAAGCGGGACCAGAGACTACGAGCAGTACTTC.

This clonotype occurred a few times. This chain links TRBV10-3 with TRBJ2-1; maybe TRBD2 (5 bases). Looked up from germline, CDR1 is ENHRY and CDR2 is SYGVKD. The CDR3 runs 16 residues. Between the trimmed V and J ends, which lost 0 bases and 0 bases, there was a span of 9 bases. The CDR3 DNA follows: TGTGCCATCAGTGAGTCGAGGGAGAGCTCCTACAATGAGCAGTTCTTC. Translation: CAISESRESSYNEQFF.

The gene calls are TRBV7-2 and TRBJ2-7, with TRBD2 identical over 10 bases. CDR1 is SGHTA, CDR2 FQGNSA, per germline. After removal of 0 bases from V and 5 bases from J, the junction contained 10 bases not matched to a gene. The CDR3 consists of 17 residues. Written as DNA, the CDR3 is TGTGCCAGCAGCTTAGCTAGCGGGAGGCTTGGGCCTAACGAGCAGTACTTC. Amino acid sequence: CASSLASGRLGPNEQYF.

The sample holds a few counts of this clonotype. J is TRBJ1-5 and V is TRBV6-2 or TRBV6-3, with D hard to call. Germline CDR1 and CDR2: MNHEY and SVGEGT. This CDR3 has 14 residues. Trimming removed 2 bases at V and 3 bases at J, with 8 bases between. The CDR3 loop reads CASSYTDDNQPQHF. The CDR3 DNA sequence: TGTGCCAGCAGTTACACAGATGACAATCAGCCCCAGCATTTT.

There are a few counts of this clonotype. The rearrangement uses TRBV7-3 and TRBJ2-3; 12 nucleotides align to TRBD2. The J segment lost 2 bases and the V segment lost 6 bases, leaving 6 bases of the junction unmatched. CDR3 length equals 16 residues. The germline V gene encodes CDR1 SGHTA and CDR2 FQGTGA. CDR3 sequence: CASRKGLAGTTDTQYF. In nucleotides, the CDR3 is TGTGCCAGCAGGAAAGGACTAGCGGGAACCACAGATACGCAGTATTTT.

This rearrangement joins TRBV20-1 to TRBJ2-1; 11 bases fit TRBD2. The germline CDR1 and CDR2 sequences are DFQATT and SNEGSKA (reference sequence). V shed 5 bases, J shed 9 bases, and the junction held 6 bases outside the gene matches. This CDR3 is built from 13 residues. The CDR3 DNA sequence: TGCAGTGCTCTTAGCGGGAGGGCCCGTGAGCAGTTCTTC. This sequence encodes CSALSGRAREQFF.

V usage is TRBV5-1 and J usage is TRBJ2-1, with 7 bases lining up with TRBD2. Germline trimming cut 4 bases from V and 9 bases from J; bases unmatched to any gene: 16. The length of the CDR3 is 16 residues. The germline V gene encodes CDR1 SGHRS and CDR2 YFSETQ. This CDR3 is CASSPPGTIMHTEQFF. CDR3 coding DNA: TGCGCCAGCAGCCCCCCCGGGACTATAATGCATACTGAGCAGTTCTTC.

This chain uses TRBV20-1 with TRBJ2-3; D may be TRBD2 (5 bases). The V gene's germline CDR1 is DFQATT and CDR2 SNEGSKA (reference sequence). Trimming shortened V by 3 bases and J by 0 bases, and 10 bases separated the two germline ends. This CDR3 comprises 14 residues. The CDR3 sequence: CSARSSDSTDTQYF. The CDR3 region has the DNA TGCAGTGCTAGGAGTAGCGATAGCACAGATACGCAGTATTTT.

In its sample, this clonotype ranks as large. The V call is TRBV5-1, the J call TRBJ2-5; TRBD1 matches at 7 bases. CDR1 and CDR2 from the germline V gene are SGHRS and YFSETQ. The CDR3 sequence is 13 residues long. V was pared by 4 bases and J by 1 base, with 1 base of the junction left unmatched. CDR3 amino acids: CASSRDSQETQYF. CDR3 in DNA: TGCGCCAGCAGCCGGGACAGCCAAGAGACCCAGTACTTC.

This chain links TRBV10-2 with TRBJ2-7, with 7 bases aligning to TRBD1. Looked up from germline, CDR1 is WSHSY and CDR2 is SAAADI. V lost 7 bases, J lost 2 bases, and 14 bases stayed unmatched. This CDR3 comprises 16 residues. The CDR3 sequence is CASNSKLTGKTYEQYF. CDR3 DNA sequence: TGCGCCAGCAATTCAAAACTGACAGGGAAGACCTACGAGCAGTACTTC.

This chain links TRBV7-2 with TRBJ2-1; possible D gene TRBD1, 5 bases. The germline V gene encodes CDR1 SGHTA and CDR2 FQGNSA. V lost 4 bases, J lost 10 bases, and 14 bases lay in between. This CDR3 region has 13 residues. The CDR3 DNA reads TGTGCCAGCAGCTCAAATAGACAGACCGAGCAGTTCTTC. It is translated as CASSSNRQTEQFF.

The J gene is TRBJ2-2, the V gene TRBV5-8, with 9 bases aligning to TRBD1. CDR1 and CDR2 from the germline V gene are SGHTS and YDEGEE. With V trimmed by 4 bases and J by 13 bases, 17 bases remained unmatched. CDR3 length: 16 amino acids. CDR3 nucleotide sequence: TGTGCCAGCAGCCGGGGGACAGGGTCGGCACAGGAGTGGCTGTTTTTT. This codes for CASSRGTGSAQEWLFF.

The chain uses TRBV6-6 and TRBJ2-1; D call uncertain. V lost 7 bases and J lost 4, with 5 bases in between. Per germline, CDR1 MNHNY and CDR2 SVGAGI (reference sequence). The CDR3 consists of 11 residues. CDR3 sequence (DNA): TGTGCCAGCAAGGGATACAATGAGCAGTTCTTC. This translates into CASKGYNEQFF.

This CDR3 reads CASSQAPGGLDTQYF. The CDR3 DNA reads TGTGCCAGCAGCCAAGCTCCGGGAGGCTTAGATACGCAGTATTTT. The chain employs TRBV4-2 and TRBJ2-3; 7 nucleotides align to TRBD2. V lost 1 base and J lost 5; bases outside the gene matches: 6. The germline V gene has CDR1 LGHNA and CDR2 YNFKEQ. This CDR3 region has 15 residues.

This sequence joins TRBV12-3 or TRBV12-4 and TRBJ2-3; D is perhaps TRBD2 (6 bases). With 10 bases removed from V and 1 base from J, the gap between germline ends came to 12 bases. CDR3 length equals 13 residues. The CDR3 here is CATKVAGTDTQYF. CDR3 nucleotide sequence: TGTGCCACCAAGGTAGCGGGCACAGATACGCAGTATTTT.

V is TRBV19 and J is TRBJ2-5, with D perhaps matching TRBD2 (5 bases). V lost 6 bases and J 0 bases, leaving 8 bases between the germline ends. Germline CDR1 reads LNHDA; CDR2 reads SQIVND (reference sequence). The CDR3 runs to 13 residues. CDR3 DNA sequence: TGTGCCAGTAGCCCGGGATACCAAGAGACCCAGTACTTC. Translating it yields CASSPGYQETQYF.

The chain employs TRBV25-1 and TRBJ2-3; 10 bases map to TRBD2. V lost 0 bases to trimming and J lost 1 base; unmatched junction nucleotides: 7. The CDR3 extends over 18 amino acids. Germline loops: CDR1 MGHDK, CDR2 SYGVNS. CDR3 nucleotides: TGTGCCAGCAGTGAATATAAGCGACTAGCGGGCCGCACAGATACGCAGTATTTT. Protein: CASSEYKRLAGRTDTQYF.

The chain carries TRBV21-1 and TRBJ2-3; TRBD2 is taken as the D call from the table, unchecked against the DNA. TRBV21-1 is listed as a pseudogene. CDR3 size: 17 residues. The DNA of the CDR3 is TGTGCCAGCAGCAAAGCGCTAAGCGGGGGGGATCTCGGTTCGCAGTATTTT. Amino acids: CASSKALSGGDLGSQYF.

This chain links TRBV11-1 with TRBJ2-7; TRBD2 matches at 13 bases. Germline V gene lookup returns CDR1 SGHAT and CDR2 FQDESV (reference sequence). V gave up 5 bases and J gave up 5 bases; unmatched junction bases: 12. The CDR3 is made up of 17 amino acids. CDR3 DNA: TGTGCCAGCAGCCCTGGACTAGCGGGAGTAAACCCGCACGAGCAGTACTTC. It encodes CASSPGLAGVNPHEQYF. The variable domain in full, completed from reference TRBV11-1 and TRBJ2-7, reads EAEVAQSPRYKITEKSQAVAFWCDPISGHATLYWYRQILGQGPELLVQFQDESVVDDSQLPKDRFSAERLKGVDSTLKIQPAELGDSAMYLCASSPGLAGVNPHEQYFGPGTRLTVT.